The 16 T cell receptor beta chains listed next were all sequenced from one sample in a study of cytomegalovirus exposure and HLA in healthy donors. Both 60 Vbeta primers and 13 Jbeta primers went into the PCR. Data came from immunoSEQ multiplex PCR; TCRdb stores just in-frame clones and leaves some out. The table has about 130,000 clones, roughly 77% seen once; the top ten hold about 4.5%. Sequenced input: PBMCs. The receptors were sampled from a man aged 25-45 years in good health.

Only a few counts were recorded for this clone. A read error may account for a junction end that differs from germline. The chain combines TRBV7-7 with TRBJ2-3; 8 bases are shared with TRBD2. The CDR3 covers 16 residues. CDR1 and CDR2 from the germline V gene are SSHAT and FNYEAQ (reference sequence). The CDR3 DNA sequence: TGTGCTAGCAGCCCCACCTCTGCGGGAGGAAAAGATACGCAGTATTTT. It translates to CASSPTSAGGKDTQYF.

This clone was counted between two and nine times. The chain is built from TRBV28 and TRBJ2-7; 9 bases agree with TRBD1. Trimming took 8 bases from V and 4 from J; bases not matched to a gene: 6. This CDR3 spans 13 amino acids. Germline V gene data show CDR1 as MDHEN and CDR2 as SYDVKM. For the CDR3, the DNA is TGTGCCAGCGGGGGGACAGGGCCATACGAGCAGTACTTC. Its translation: CASGGTGPYEQYF.

This rearrangement joins TRBV29-1 to TRBJ2-2; 7 nucleotides align to TRBD2. This CDR3 is built from 14 residues. V shed 5 bases and J 3 bases; nucleotides not matched to a gene: 6. Germline V gene data show CDR1 as SQVTM and CDR2 as ANQGSEA. CDR3 sequence (DNA): TGCAGCGTTCGCGAAGGGAGGGACACCGGGGAGCTGTTTTTT. Translation: CSVREGRDTGELFF.

The chain carries TRBV9 and TRBJ1-4, with D uncertain. In germline, CDR1 is SGDLS, CDR2 YYNGEE. The CDR3 loop spans 15 amino acids. Trimming took off 0 bases at V and 5 bases at J, with 11 bases between the two ends. The CDR3 DNA sequence: TGTGCCAGCAGCGTAGAGGAGGTGGGGAATGAAAAACTGTTTTTT. It is translated as CASSVEEVGNEKLFF.

This clone was counted a few times. The V and J genes are TRBV21-1 and TRBJ2-7; the table names TRBD2, a call not compared with the DNA. TRBV21-1 is annotated as a pseudogene. This CDR3 comprises 16 residues. For the CDR3, the DNA is TGTGCCAGCAGCAAATGGGAGCGGGAGTTCACCTACGAGCAGTACTTC. It yields the protein CASSKWEREFTYEQYF.

The rearrangement links TRBV15 to TRBJ1-2; D is possibly TRBD1 (5 bases). Trimming left V 3 bases short and J 0 bases short, with 8 bases between. The CDR3 loop spans 14 amino acids. Germline V gene sequence: CDR1 LNHNV, CDR2 YYDKDF (reference sequence). The CDR3 reads CATSSDSANYGYTF. The CDR3 nucleotides are TGTGCCACCAGCAGTGACAGCGCTAACTATGGCTACACCTTC.

The gene calls are TRBV28 and TRBJ1-3, with 7 bases matching TRBD1. Trimming removed 4 bases from V and 3 bases from J; junction bases left unmatched: 6. Germline values: CDR1 MDHEN, CDR2 SYDVKM. The CDR3 runs to 15 residues. CDR3 sequence: CASSSWDSYGNTIYF. The CDR3, as DNA: TGTGCCAGCAGTTCGTGGGACAGCTATGGAAACACCATATATTTT.

This sequence joins TRBV27 and TRBJ2-7; 12 bases map to TRBD2. Germline CDR1 reads MNHEY; CDR2 reads SMNVEV (reference sequence). The trim removed 6 bases at V and 5 bases at J, leaving 8 bases unmatched. This CDR3 spans 15 amino acids. CDR3 sequence reads: CASRLAGGKGHEQYF. The CDR3 DNA follows: TGTGCCAGCAGGCTAGCGGGAGGGAAGGGCCACGAGCAGTACTTC.

V is TRBV27 and J is TRBJ2-1; 8 positions match TRBD2. The CDR3 covers 16 residues. The V segment lost 6 bases and the J segment 4 bases; nucleotides outside the gene matches: 11. Germline loops: CDR1 MNHEY, CDR2 SMNVEV (reference sequence). The chain's CDR3 is CASSPRGAGVYNEQFF. CDR3 DNA: TGTGCCAGCAGCCCCCGGGGAGCGGGAGTTTACAATGAGCAGTTCTTC.

The chain uses TRBV6-6 and TRBJ2-1, with D perhaps matching TRBD2 (6 bases). Trimming removed 2 bases at V and 9 bases at J, with 11 bases between. The CDR3 runs 13 residues. Germline assignment: CDR1 MNHNY and CDR2 SVGAGI (reference sequence). DNA for the CDR3: TGTGCCAGCAGTTACGGGTACGGGGGTGAGCAGTTCTTC. Translating gives CASSYGYGGEQFF.

This clone occurred once. The V call is TRBV18, the J call TRBJ2-6; TRBD1 agrees at 9 bases. Germline assignment: CDR1 KGHSH and CDR2 LQKENI. J lost 1 base, V lost 3 bases, and 7 bases had no gene match. This CDR3 comprises 18 residues. CDR3 DNA: TGTGCCAGCTCACCTAGTCCCGGGACAGGGTCTGGGGCCAACGTCCTGACTTTC. It translates to CASSPSPGTGSGANVLTF.

As to this clone: This same CDR3 is encoded by further DNA sequences in the sample. V usage is TRBV7-2 and J usage is TRBJ2-7; 10 bases are a match to TRBD2. This CDR3 is built from 14 residues. J lost 6 bases, V lost 5 bases, and 7 bases had no gene match. Germline V gives CDR1 SGHTA, CDR2 FQGNSA. DNA for the CDR3: TGTGCCAGCAGCCCTACTAGCGGGATAGGCGAGCAGTACTTC. This gives the protein CASSPTSGIGEQYF.

The rearrangement joins TRBV28 to TRBJ2-7, with TRBD1 identical over 7 bases. Germline trimming cut 5 bases from V and 3 bases from J; bases unmatched to any gene: 4. Germline assignment: CDR1 MDHEN and CDR2 SYDVKM. This CDR3 is 13 amino acids long. CDR3 in DNA: TGTGCCAGCAGTCGGGACAGAGGCTACGAGCAGTACTTC. Translated, it gives CASSRDRGYEQYF.

V is TRBV5-8 and J is TRBJ1-3; D uncertain. Trimming removed 4 bases at V and 4 bases at J, with 6 bases between. The CDR3 has 12 amino acids. The V gene's germline CDR1 is SGHTS and CDR2 YDEGEE. CDR3 amino acids: CASSNRGNTIYF. CDR3 nucleotide sequence: TGTGCCAGCAGCAACAGAGGAAACACCATATATTTT.

The CDR3 region has the DNA TGTGCCATAACGGACAGGGACGGTGGTCAGCCCCAGCATTTT. Translated: CAITDRDGGQPQHF. The V gene is TRBV6-1, the J gene TRBJ1-5; 8 bases agree with TRBD1. V was clipped by 10 bases and J by 6 bases; unmatched bases: 11. This CDR3 region has 14 residues. Germline V lookup: CDR1 MNHNS, CDR2 SASEGT.

The sample holds a few counts of this clone. The chain links TRBV27 to TRBJ2-1, with 8 nucleotides matching TRBD2. After removal of 3 bases from V and 15 bases from J, the junction contained 10 bases not matched to a gene. The CDR3 runs to 13 residues. Germline CDR1 and CDR2: MNHEY and SMNVEV (reference sequence). CDR3 in DNA: TGTGCCAGCAGTTTCACCGGGACTAGTCGTTGGTTCTTC. Protein: CASSFTGTSRWFF.